The 6 T cell receptor beta chains presented below share a single source sample, sequenced in a study of T-cell reconstitution after alpha-beta-depleted transplantation in children. Unique molecular identifiers were built into the TCRbeta library. TCRdb fed the PCR reads into MiXCR, producing one record per CDR3 protein. This sample has more than 150,000 distinct CDR3 sequences; about 15% occur once, and the top ten carry approximately 13%. This specimen consisted of PBMCs from the stem cell graft donor, obtained from the stem cell graft. These receptors all stem from a human donor who donated a stem cell graft to a child with acute lymphoblastic leukemia.

The chain is built from TRBV20-1 and TRBJ2-1, with 8 bases aligning to TRBD2. In germline, CDR1 is DFQATT, CDR2 SNEGSKA (reference sequence). The CDR3 has 16 amino acids. Trimming at V came to 1 base and at J to 3 bases, leaving 8 bases not matched to a gene. The CDR3 bases are TGCAGTGCTAGAGCACACTTAGCGGGAATCTACAATGAGCAGTTCTTC. The encoded protein is CSARAHLAGIYNEQFF.

This sequence joins TRBV30 and TRBJ1-1, with D unclear. The CDR3 runs 13 residues. V gave up 2 bases and J gave up 0 bases, with 7 bases separating them. Germline V gene lookup returns CDR1 GTSNPN and CDR2 SVGIG (reference sequence). The CDR3 DNA reads as TGTGCCTGGAGTCCAGAGCTGAACACTGAAGCTTTCTTT. Encoded protein: CAWSPELNTEAFF. Using reference TRBV30 and TRBJ1-1 for the parts outside the CDR3, the full variable domain is SQTIHQWPATLVQPVGSPLSLECTVEGTSNPNLYWYRQAAGRGLQLLFYSVGIGQISSEVPQNLSASRPQDRQFILSSKKLLLSDSGFYLCAWSPELNTEAFFGQGTRLTVV.

This clonotype has a count of ten or more. The chain carries TRBV7-2 and TRBJ1-4; D is undetermined. Germline values: CDR1 SGHTA, CDR2 FQGNSA. This CDR3 contains 14 residues. The ends were cut back, 2 bases at V and 4 bases at J, with 8 bases in the middle. In DNA form, the CDR3 reads TGTGCCAGCAGCTTAATGGTGGTTAATGAAAAACTGTTTTTT. Translated, it gives CASSLMVVNEKLFF. Together with reference TRBV7-2 and TRBJ1-4, the CDR3 gives the full variable domain: GAGVSQSPSNKVTEKGKDVELRCDPISGHTALYWYRQSLGQGLEFLIYFQGNSAPDKSGLPSDRFSAERTGGSVSTLTIQRTQQEDSAVYLCASSLMVVNEKLFFGSGTQLSVL.

The genes are TRBV10-3 and TRBJ1-2, with 7 bases lining up with TRBD1. This CDR3 comprises 19 residues. Germline V CDR1 and CDR2: ENHRY, SYGVKD. V lost 2 bases and J lost 0; bases outside the gene matches: 15. CDR3 amino acids: CAISEPVFRTGLTNYGYTF. The CDR3 region has the DNA TGTGCCATCAGTGAGCCGGTTTTTCGGACAGGCTTGACTAACTATGGCTACACCTTC.

This clonotype was detected ten times or more. The chain couples TRBV10-2 to TRBJ1-3, with D unclear. V lost 3 bases to trimming and J lost 15 bases, with 24 bases between them. CDR1 is WSHSY, CDR2 SAAADI, per germline. The CDR3 is 15 amino acids. The CDR3, as DNA: TGCGCCAGCAGTGAAGGCAATTGTGCTCTGGAAACACCATATTTT. It encodes CASSEGNCALETPYF.

This clonotype was recorded a few times. The chain is built from TRBV9 and TRBJ2-1; D is unclear. The CDR3 is made up of 18 amino acids. Trimming cost V 0 bases and J 4 bases, with 20 bases left between them. Germline V gene lookup returns CDR1 SGDLS and CDR2 YYNGEE. As DNA, the CDR3 is TGTGCCAGCAGCGTAGCTTGGACCCAACGATCACCTTACAATGAGCAGTTCTTC. This sequence encodes CASSVAWTQRSPYNEQFF.